This T cell receptor beta chain was found in a study of T cell repertoires in cytomegalovirus infection. Study at large: The public TCR beta signatures pointed to both CMV infection and matching HLA type.

CDR3 length: 13 amino acids. The germline CDR1 and CDR2 sequences are DFQATT and SNEGSKA (reference sequence). With 5 bases clipped from V and 7 bases from J, the junction kept 8 bases outside the gene matches. TCRdb recomputed calls from the reads with MiXCR, one row per CDR3 protein. The sample has some 500,000 distinct CDR3 sequences, around 30% seen once. Worth noting for this clonotype: Antigen: not known.

Sample: cultured PBMCs, taken from culture after CMV antigen stimulation. V usage is TRBV20-1 and J usage is TRBJ1-3; 7 nucleotides match TRBD1. The sequence was obtained from a human donor in good health (CMV status not recorded). Some clones in this sample may be carry-over from other donors' samples. DNA for the CDR3: TGCAGTGCTGGGGACAGCAGTGGGAACACCATATATTTT. Amino acid sequence: CSAGDSSGNTIYF.